Presented here are 32 T cell receptor beta chains from one specimen sequenced in a study of regulatory T cells in long-lasting Graves disease. Sample time point: newly diagnosed GD, antithyroid drugs for less than 3 months. Extracted RNA from PBMCs served as the source of the TCR library. TCR beta libraries were built with iRepertoire HTBI primers and Arm-PCR of CDR3 regions. TCRdb re-called the multiplex PCR reads with MiXCR, one entry per CDR3 protein. Of about 530,000 distinct CDR3 sequences in the sample, about 16% were seen once. These data were also reused for a study on T cells in Graves' hyperthyroidism and ophthalmopathy.

Specimen: peripheral blood mononuclear cells (PBMCs), collected at new diagnosis, from a patient treated with antithyroid drugs. The receptor set was obtained from a woman aged 35-60 years with Graves disease.

There are many counts of this clonotype. The chain combines TRBV2 with TRBJ2-5, with D possibly called TRBD1 or TRBD2 (6 bases each). V shed 3 bases and J shed 2 bases, with 16 bases lying between them. Germline lookup yields CDR1 SNHLY and CDR2 FYNNEI. The CDR3 totals 16 residues. CDR3 residues: CASSERTGGPQETQYF. The CDR3, as DNA: TGTGCCAGCAGTGAGAGGACTGGGGGGCCGCAAGAGACCCAGTACTTC.

This clonotype was picked up many times. V is TRBV3-1 and J is TRBJ1-2; D may be TRBD1 (5 bases). CDR3 length equals 15 residues. V lost 4 bases, J lost 4 bases, and 16 bases lay in between. Germline V lookup: CDR1 LGHDT, CDR2 YNNKEL (reference sequence). The CDR3 bases are TGTGCCAGCAGCCTAGGTGCAGGGCCTGGCTATGGCTACACCTTC. Translated, it gives CASSLGAGPGYGYTF.

This clonotype was seen more than once but under ten times. This sequence joins TRBV9 and TRBJ2-7; D not certain. V lost 1 base and J 3 bases, leaving 11 bases between the germline ends. The CDR3 sequence is 14 residues long. Germline V lookup: CDR1 SGDLS, CDR2 YYNGEE. CDR3 loop: CASSVMGSGYEQYF. CDR3 coding DNA: TGTGCCAGCAGCGTAATGGGTTCGGGCTACGAGCAGTACTTC.

This clonotype was seen at least ten times. The chain employs TRBV5-1 and TRBJ2-2; the D is unclear. Trimming took off 4 bases at V and 1 base at J, with 14 bases between the two ends. CDR3 length: 16 residues. Germline values: CDR1 SGHRS, CDR2 YFSETQ. The CDR3 nucleotides read TGCGCCAGCAGCGCCAACCTTCATTGGAACACCGGGGAGCTGTTTTTT. Protein: CASSANLHWNTGELFF.

The sample holds many counts of this clonotype. V usage is TRBV7-2 and J usage is TRBJ2-4, with a tentative D call TRBD1 (5 bases). The CDR3 has 16 residues. V shed 4 bases and J shed 0 bases, with 13 bases lying between them. The germline V gene has CDR1 SGHTA and CDR2 FQGNSA. In DNA form, the CDR3 reads TGTGCCAGCAGCTCGCCGACAGACCGAGCCAAAAACATTCAGTACTTC. Its protein is CASSSPTDRAKNIQYF. Variable domain in full (rest from reference TRBV7-2 and TRBJ2-4): GAGVSQSPSNKVTEKGKDVELRCDPISGHTALYWYRQSLGQGLEFLIYFQGNSAPDKSGLPSDRFSAERTGGSVSTLTIQRTQQEDSAVYLCASSSPTDRAKNIQYFGAGTRLSVL.

The J gene is TRBJ2-1, the V gene TRBV18; 7 bases fit TRBD1. The V gene end was trimmed by 8 bases and the J gene end by 0 bases; junction bases not matched to a gene: 4. This CDR3 is 14 amino acids long. Germline values: CDR1 KGHSH, CDR2 LQKENI. CDR3 residues: CASTYRGSYNEQFF. Here the CDR3 DNA reads TGTGCCAGCACTTACAGGGGCTCCTACAATGAGCAGTTCTTC. Complete variable domain (other parts from reference TRBV18 and TRBJ2-1): NAGVMQNPRHLVRRRGQEARLRCSPMKGHSHVYWYRQLPEEGLKFMVYLQKENIIDESGMPKERFSAEFPKEGPSILRIQQVVRGDSAAYFCASTYRGSYNEQFFGPGTRLTVL.

The V call is TRBV7-8, the J call TRBJ1-6; possible D gene TRBD1, 6 bases. The CDR3 is 17 amino acids. The ends were cut back, 5 bases at V and 7 bases at J, with 21 bases in the middle. The V gene's germline CDR1 is SGHVS and CDR2 FQNEAQ. CDR3 in amino acids: CASSVYRDTSPNSPLHF. Here the CDR3 DNA reads TGTGCCAGCAGCGTATACCGGGACACCTCCCCGAATTCACCCCTCCACTTT.

This clonotype has at least ten counts. J is TRBJ1-1 and V is TRBV18; tentatively, D is TRBD1 (5 bases). Trimming removed 4 bases at V and 4 bases at J, with 13 bases between. CDR3 length equals 14 residues. Germline CDR1 reads KGHSH; CDR2 reads LQKENI. CDR3 DNA: TGTGCCAGCTCACTTTTAGGGGATACCACTGAAGCTTTCTTT. This sequence encodes CASSLLGDTTEAFF.

Only a few counts were recorded for this clonotype. CDR3 in DNA: TGTGCCAGCAGCTTAGCCGAGTGGGTCCTGACTTTC. Its protein is CASSLAEWVLTF. The chain combines TRBV7-9 with TRBJ2-6; no firm D call. CDR1 and CDR2 (germline): SEHNR, FQNEAQ (reference sequence). The CDR3 runs to 12 residues. The V end was cut by 0 bases, the J end by 13 bases, with 7 bases between.

This clonotype was observed at least ten times. The CDR3 DNA reads as TGTGCCAGCAGCGACAGGCTTAACTATGGCTACACCTTC. Amino acids: CASSDRLNYGYTF. The chain is built from TRBV5-5 and TRBJ1-2; perhaps TRBD1 as D (6 bases). With 4 bases removed from V and 1 base from J, the gap between germline ends came to 8 bases. The length of the CDR3 is 13 residues. Germline V gives CDR1 SGHKS, CDR2 YYEKEE (reference sequence).

At least ten counts were recorded for this clonotype. The junction departs from germline at one end; a sequencing error may be responsible. V gene TRBV6-1 combines with J gene TRBJ1-1; perhaps TRBD1 as D (5 bases). Germline CDR1 and CDR2: MNHNS and SASEGT. CDR3 length equals 13 residues. The CDR3 loop is CASSLRQNSEAFF. The CDR3 DNA reads TGTGCCAGCAGCCTCCGACAGAACAGTGAAGCTTTCTTT.

This clonotype was recorded many times. The chain uses TRBV6-5 and TRBJ2-1; tentatively, D is TRBD2 (5 bases). The CDR3 spans 16 residues. The V gene lost 3 bases and the J gene lost 7 bases, with 19 bases spanning the gap. From germline, CDR1 is MNHEY and CDR2 SVGAGI. This CDR3 is CASSYRLGTWRNEQFF. The DNA for the CDR3 is TGTGCCAGCAGTTATCGACTCGGTACCTGGAGGAATGAGCAGTTCTTC.

This clonotype has at least ten counts. V and J are TRBV11-2 and TRBJ2-2; 8 positions match TRBD2. V shed 5 bases, J shed 0 bases, and the junction held 8 bases outside the gene matches. Germline CDR1 reads SGHAT; CDR2 reads FQNNGV. The CDR3 sequence is 17 residues long. As DNA, the CDR3 is TGTGCCAGCAGCGAACACCGGGGGGGAGCGAACACCGGGGAGCTGTTTTTT. Residues: CASSEHRGGANTGELFF.

The chain employs TRBV19 and TRBJ2-1, with TRBD1 matching 7 bases. CDR1 is LNHDA, CDR2 SQIVND, per germline (reference sequence). V lost 1 base, J lost 6 bases, and 9 bases stayed unmatched. This CDR3 spans 16 amino acids. CDR3 sequence: CASSIGTRQGFNEQFF. The CDR3 nucleotides read TGTGCCAGTAGTATAGGTACAAGACAGGGTTTCAATGAGCAGTTCTTC.

The chain is built from TRBV5-1 and TRBJ2-7; 9 bases line up with TRBD1. The V gene's germline CDR1 is SGHRS and CDR2 YFSETQ. V was clipped by 0 bases and J by 8 bases; unmatched bases: 6. The CDR3 is 14 amino acids. The CDR3 spells CASSLGSGQGQQYF. CDR3 sequence (DNA): TGCGCCAGCAGCTTGGGCTCGGGACAGGGCCAGCAGTACTTC.

This clonotype was seen a few times. The chain uses TRBV6-1 and TRBJ1-1; D possibly corresponds to TRBD1 (6 bases). CDR3 size: 14 residues. Deletions cut 11 bases from V and 0 bases from J, with 16 bases between. CDR1 is MNHNS, CDR2 SASEGT, per germline. The chain's CDR3 is CASNPGAMNTEAFF. CDR3 coding DNA: TGTGCCTCCAACCCGGGGGCGATGAACACTGAAGCTTTCTTT.

This clonotype was seen many times. This sequence joins TRBV6-2 or TRBV6-3 and TRBJ2-7; perhaps D is TRBD1 or TRBD2 (5 bases each). The V end lost 5 bases, the J end lost 3 bases, and 17 bases lay between the germline ends. CDR3 length: 15 residues. Per germline, CDR1 MNHEY and CDR2 SVGEGT. The CDR3 DNA reads as TGTGCCAGCAGTGAAACCCGGGGCTACAACTACGAGCAGTACTTC. This encodes CASSETRGYNYEQYF.

This clonotype showed up many times. The chain joins TRBV7-2 to TRBJ1-1, with 8 bases aligning to TRBD1. The CDR3 totals 14 residues. V shed 5 bases and J 5 bases; nucleotides not matched to a gene: 7. Germline V CDR1 and CDR2: SGHTA, FQGNSA. The CDR3 reads CASSNQGAGTEAFF. CDR3 DNA sequence: TGTGCCAGCAGCAACCAGGGGGCAGGTACTGAAGCTTTCTTT. Full variable domain (missing parts from reference TRBV7-2 and TRBJ1-1): GAGVSQSPSNKVTEKGKDVELRCDPISGHTALYWYRQSLGQGLEFLIYFQGNSAPDKSGLPSDRFSAERTGGSVSTLTIQRTQQEDSAVYLCASSNQGAGTEAFFGQGTRLTVV.

This clonotype occurred many times. The chain uses TRBV28 and TRBJ2-7; no firm D call. Trimming cost V 6 bases and J 4 bases, with 13 bases left between them. The germline V gene has CDR1 MDHEN and CDR2 SYDVKM. The CDR3 extends over 13 amino acids. The CDR3 nucleotides are TGTGCCAGCAGCCCCGGCCCAGTGTACGAGCAGTACTTC. Residues: CASSPGPVYEQYF. The full variable domain, in which reference TRBV28 and TRBJ2-7 provide the parts outside the CDR3, is DVKVTQSSRYLVKRTGEKVFLECVQDMDHENMFWYRQDPGLGLRLIYFSYDVKMKEKGDIPEGYSVSREKKERFSLILESASTNQTSMYLCASSPGPVYEQYFGPGTRLTVT.

Many counts were recorded for this clonotype. The chain has TRBV12-3 or TRBV12-4 and TRBJ1-2; no definite D call. The V end lost 2 bases, the J end lost 2 bases, and 9 bases lay between the germline ends. The CDR3 sequence is 14 residues long. The CDR3 reads CASSLFNRNYGYTF. The CDR3 DNA reads as TGTGCCAGCAGTTTATTTAACAGAAACTATGGCTACACCTTC.

The rearrangement links TRBV19 to TRBJ2-3, with TRBD1 as a possible D gene (6 bases). The CDR3 consists of 15 residues. CDR1 is LNHDA and CDR2 is SQIVND in the germline V gene (reference sequence). The V gene lost 5 bases and the J gene lost 0 bases, with 12 bases spanning the gap. In DNA form, the CDR3 reads TGTGCCAGTAGTCCTACAGGGTCGAGCACAGATACGCAGTATTTT. It yields the protein CASSPTGSSTDTQYF.

This clonotype was detected ten times or more. The V call is TRBV30, the J call TRBJ1-1; TRBD1 aligns across 7 bases. The CDR3 sequence is 15 residues long. V lost 1 base, J lost 2 bases, and 7 bases stayed unmatched. Per the germline V gene, CDR1 is GTSNPN and CDR2 is SVGIG (reference sequence). The CDR3: CAWSAYRQGNTEAFF. The CDR3, as DNA: TGTGCCTGGAGTGCTTACCGACAGGGAAACACTGAAGCTTTCTTT.

This clonotype was counted ten times or more. The genes are TRBV3-1 and TRBJ1-2; D not certain. V lost 2 bases and J lost 8, with 24 bases in between. The CDR3 runs to 17 residues. Looked up from germline, CDR1 is LGHDT and CDR2 is YNNKEL (reference sequence). The CDR3 sequence is CASSQRKAGSPFWGYTF. The DNA for the CDR3 is TGTGCCAGCAGCCAACGAAAGGCCGGGTCACCTTTTTGGGGCTACACCTTC.

With respect to this clonotype: It may be a read error: a sequence one base away is much more abundant. The J gene is TRBJ1-3, the V gene TRBV2; 11 bases align to TRBD1. The CDR3 is made up of 15 amino acids. From germline, CDR1 is SNHLY and CDR2 FYNNEI. V lost 6 bases to trimming and J lost 4 bases; unmatched junction nucleotides: 5. The CDR3 loop is CASSPRTGGGNTIYF. In DNA, the CDR3 is TGTGCCAGCAGCCCCAGGACAGGGGGCGGAAACACCATATATTTT.

The gene calls are TRBV6-4 and TRBJ2-3; the D is unclear. Per the germline V gene, CDR1 is MRHNA and CDR2 is SNTAGT. The CDR3 sequence is 12 residues long. V lost 4 bases and J lost 9, with 11 bases in between. The CDR3 bases are TGTGCCAGCAGTGCCACCATGCGGACGCAGTATTTT. Protein: CASSATMRTQYF.

Of note for this clonotype: This sequence may be a read error, since a much larger clone differs from it by one base. The CDR3 end shows no conserved phenylalanine or tryptophan, and so a read error is likely. V gene TRBV6-6 combines with J gene TRBJ1-5, with D perhaps matching TRBD1 (5 bases). Deletions cut 0 bases from V and 5 bases from J, with 14 bases between. This CDR3 spans 16 amino acids. Germline assignment: CDR1 MNHNY and CDR2 SVGAGI (reference sequence). DNA for the CDR3: TGTGCCAGCAGTTACTCGATTCCGGGGGGGTATCAGCCCCAGCATCTT. It specifies CASSYSIPGGYQPQHL.

This clonotype has ten or more counts. V gene TRBV12-3 or TRBV12-4 combines with J gene TRBJ1-1; the D gene is possibly TRBD1 (6 bases). V lost 4 bases, J lost 5 bases, and 14 bases lay in between. CDR3 length equals 14 residues. The chain's CDR3 is CASSSGTQGTEAFF. CDR3 nucleotides: TGTGCCAGCAGTTCTGGGACCCAGGGGACTGAAGCTTTCTTT.

The chain uses TRBV12-3 or TRBV12-4 and TRBJ2-3; D is perhaps TRBD2 (6 bases). The CDR3 loop spans 15 amino acids. Trimming took off 7 bases at V and 0 bases at J, with 14 bases between the two ends. The CDR3 protein is CASTLLALSTDTQYF. CDR3 nucleotide sequence: TGTGCCAGCACCCTTCTAGCGCTTAGCACAGATACGCAGTATTTT.

This clonotype appeared a few times. The chain couples TRBV10-3 to TRBJ2-3, with 13 bases that match TRBD2. The trim removed 5 bases at V and 4 bases at J, leaving 3 bases unmatched. Germline V gene data show CDR1 as ENHRY and CDR2 as SYGVKD. CDR3 length: 15 residues. The CDR3 loop is CAISTSGGVADTQYF. CDR3 DNA sequence: TGTGCCATCAGTACTAGCGGGGGGGTAGCAGATACGCAGTATTTT.

Many counts were recorded for this clonotype. This rearrangement joins TRBV6-1 to TRBJ1-2; D is undetermined. Germline V CDR1 and CDR2: MNHNS, SASEGT. The CDR3 is 13 residues long. V was clipped by 0 bases and J by 6 bases, with 8 bases between them. The chain's CDR3 is CASSEAWGDGYTF. In nucleotides, the CDR3 is TGTGCCAGCAGTGAAGCCTGGGGAGATGGCTACACCTTC.

The table lists this clonotype with many counts. The chain uses TRBV18 and TRBJ2-7; 7 positions match TRBD1. The germline gives CDR1 KGHSH, CDR2 LQKENI. J gave up 4 bases and V 3 bases, and 6 bases lay outside the gene matches. The CDR3 is made up of 14 amino acids. CDR3 in amino acids: CASSPLTGKYEQYF. As DNA, the CDR3 is TGTGCCAGCTCACCCCTGACAGGGAAGTACGAGCAGTACTTC.

This clonotype was counted ten times or more. V and J are TRBV6-2 or TRBV6-3 and TRBJ2-3; TRBD2 matches 14 bases. From germline, CDR1 is MNHEY and CDR2 SVGEGT. V shed 8 bases, J shed 7 bases, and the junction held 8 bases outside the gene matches. CDR3 length equals 15 residues. CDR3 region: CASETSGGAVHTQYF. CDR3 sequence (DNA): TGTGCCAGCGAGACTAGCGGGGGGGCCGTACATACGCAGTATTTT.